Below, 8 T cell receptor beta chains from the same sample are listed, as sequenced in a study of radiotherapy plus CTLA-4 blockade in lung cancer. Only in-frame clones appear in the TCRdb table, and some are missing; sequencing was by immunoSEQ multiplex PCR. The data contain over 80,000 clones, more than 85% of them singletons. The sequencing used peripheral blood, collected from a patient treated with radiotherapy plus ipilimumab. Every receptor here comes from a human donor with non-small cell lung cancer that progressed on radiotherapy plus ipilimumab.

This clone showed up just once. The chain uses TRBV15 and TRBJ2-1, with 14 positions matching TRBD2. The CDR3 totals 17 residues. Germline values: CDR1 LNHNV, CDR2 YYDKDF (reference sequence). Trimming took 5 bases from V and 4 from J; bases not matched to a gene: 7. Here the CDR3 reads CATSQTSGRVYYNEQFF. The CDR3 DNA reads TGTGCCACCAGCCAGACTAGCGGGAGGGTCTATTACAATGAGCAGTTCTTC.

J is TRBJ2-3 and V is TRBV7-9; perhaps D is TRBD1 or TRBD2 (6 bases each). This CDR3 is 16 amino acids long. Trimming left V 3 bases short and J 2 bases short, with 15 bases between. CDR1 SEHNR and CDR2 FQNEAQ come from the germline V gene (reference sequence). The CDR3 loop reads CASSFRWGASTDTQYF. CDR3 DNA sequence: TGTGCCAGCAGCTTCCGGTGGGGGGCGTCCACAGATACGCAGTATTTT.

This clone has a handful of counts. CDR3 nucleotides: TGTGCCAGCAGCTTGGAAGGGGGCGTCGAAAAACTGTTTTTT. Its protein is CASSLEGGVEKLFF. The chain couples TRBV5-4 to TRBJ1-4; 7 bases line up with TRBD1. This CDR3 is 14 amino acids long. The germline gives CDR1 SGHNT, CDR2 YYREEE (reference sequence). V lost 0 bases and J lost 8; bases outside the gene matches: 4.

V usage is TRBV15 and J usage is TRBJ2-3, with no clear D. This CDR3 is built from 15 residues. Germline V gene sequence: CDR1 LNHNV, CDR2 YYDKDF (reference sequence). V was pared by 0 bases and J by 0 bases, with 7 bases between. In DNA form, the CDR3 reads TGTGCCACCAGCAGAGAATTGGCTAGCACAGATACGCAGTATTTT. Protein sequence: CATSRELASTDTQYF.

This chain joins TRBV28 and TRBJ1-1, with TRBD1 matching over 8 bases. Trimming at V came to 6 bases and at J to 1 base, leaving 7 bases not matched to a gene. CDR3 length: 15 amino acids. CDR1 is MDHEN and CDR2 is SYDVKM in the germline V gene. As DNA, the CDR3 is TGTGCCAGCAGGGACGACAGGGGCTGGAACACTGAAGCTTTCTTT. It specifies CASRDDRGWNTEAFF.

The V call is TRBV29-1, the J call TRBJ1-2; perhaps TRBD1 as D (6 bases). The V gene lost 0 bases and the J gene lost 4 bases, with 15 bases spanning the gap. Germline CDR1 is SQVTM and CDR2 is ANQGSEA. The CDR3 runs to 15 residues. In DNA form, the CDR3 reads TGCAGCGTTGAAGAAGCAGGGGCCCGAACCTATGGCTACACCTTC. This gives the protein CSVEEAGARTYGYTF. Drawing the rest from reference TRBV29-1 and TRBJ1-2, the complete variable domain is SAVISQKPSRDICQRGTSLTIQCQVDSQVTMMFWYRQQPGQSLTLIATANQGSEATYESGFVIDKFPISRPNLTFSTLTVSNMSPEDSSIYLCSVEEAGARTYGYTFGSGTRLTVV.

Only one count was recorded for this clone. V and J are TRBV5-1 and TRBJ2-7; TRBD1 aligns across 7 bases. The CDR3 length is 15 residues. Germline CDR1 reads SGHRS; CDR2 reads YFSETQ. The J segment lost 3 bases and the V segment lost 4 bases, leaving 10 bases of the junction unmatched. CDR3 in amino acids: CASSPRTGMGYEQYF. The CDR3 nucleotides are TGCGCCAGCAGCCCCCGGACAGGTATGGGCTACGAGCAGTACTTC.

The V gene is TRBV5-1, the J gene TRBJ2-7, with 14 positions matching TRBD2. This CDR3 region has 16 residues. The V segment lost 4 bases and the J segment 1 base; nucleotides outside the gene matches: 4. Germline V gene lookup returns CDR1 SGHRS and CDR2 YFSETQ. The CDR3 loop reads CASSTGTSGRSYEQYF. Written as DNA, the CDR3 is TGCGCCAGCAGCACAGGGACTAGCGGGAGATCCTACGAGCAGTACTTC.